This T cell receptor (beta chain) derives from a study of T cell changes during pregnancy in multiple sclerosis. This clone occurred once. Method: immunoSEQ multiplex PCR; TCRdb's copy keeps in-frame clones and lacks some. The data hold around 97,000 clones, with approximately 90% observed a single time. V lost 2 bases and J 3 bases, leaving 14 bases between the germline ends. Germline CDR1 reads SNHLY; CDR2 reads FYNNEI. This CDR3 is 15 amino acids long. The chain links TRBV2 to TRBJ2-7; D is undetermined. Here the sequenced sample was peripheral blood, taken in the second trimester of pregnancy. The receptor's source is a female donor in good health, enrolled as a control in a pregnancy study. The CDR3 loop is CASSETQAGFYEQYF. The CDR3, as DNA: TGTGCCAGCAGTGAAACTCAGGCTGGGTTCTACGAGCAGTACTTC.